This T cell receptor (beta chain) was obtained from a study of PD-L1 blockade in urothelial cancer. Study background: From about 2014, patients received atezolizumab, given as 1,200 mg intravenously every 3 weeks. There were a median of approximately 150,000 T cells in blood samples.

This sample's time point: pretreatment peripheral blood. Individual patients had between 1 and 8 samples, taken pretreatment and on-treatment. Data came from immunoSEQ multiplex PCR; TCRdb stores just in-frame clones and leaves some out. The data contain tens of thousands of clones, roughly 85% of them singletons. The CDR3 covers 16 residues. V lost 0 bases and J lost 0, with 11 bases in between. The germline V gene has CDR1 SGHDN and CDR2 FVKESK. The V call is TRBV14, the J call TRBJ1-1; perhaps TRBD1 as D (5 bases). This receptor was obtained from an older woman with urothelial cancer. Sample: PBMCs, taken around atezolizumab (anti-PD-L1) treatment. The CDR3 is CASSQERGGMNTEAFF. The CDR3, as DNA: TGTGCCAGCAGCCAAGAAAGGGGAGGGATGAACACTGAAGCTTTCTTT.